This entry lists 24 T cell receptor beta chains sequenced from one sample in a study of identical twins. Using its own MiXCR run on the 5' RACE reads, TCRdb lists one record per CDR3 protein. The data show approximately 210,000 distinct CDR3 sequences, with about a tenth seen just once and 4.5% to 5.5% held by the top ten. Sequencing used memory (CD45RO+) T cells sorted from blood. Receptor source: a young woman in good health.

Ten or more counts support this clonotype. CDR3 nucleotide sequence: TGTGCCAGCAGTTTAAACATAGGAGGGCCCCAGCATTTT. This sequence encodes CASSLNIGGPQHF. V gene TRBV12-3 or TRBV12-4 combines with J gene TRBJ1-5; D is undetermined. This CDR3 is built from 13 residues. V lost 2 bases and J 9 bases, leaving 11 bases between the germline ends.

The CDR3 region is CSARDLWGSGTSSTDTQYF. The CDR3 nucleotides are TGCAGTGCTAGAGACCTATGGGGATCCGGGACCTCTAGCACAGATACGCAGTATTTT. The chain recombines TRBV20-1 with TRBJ2-3; D tentatively reads TRBD1 or TRBD2 (5 bases each). Looked up from germline, CDR1 is DFQATT and CDR2 is SNEGSKA (reference sequence). The V and J ends lost 0 bases and 0 bases respectively, with 22 bases between them. The CDR3 runs to 19 residues.

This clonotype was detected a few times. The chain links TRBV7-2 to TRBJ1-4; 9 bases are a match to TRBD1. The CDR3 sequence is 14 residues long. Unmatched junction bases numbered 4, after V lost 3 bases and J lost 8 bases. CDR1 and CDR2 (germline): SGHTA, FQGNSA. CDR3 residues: CASSFDRGVEKLFF. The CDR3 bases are TGTGCCAGCAGCTTCGACAGGGGGGTCGAAAAACTGTTTTTT. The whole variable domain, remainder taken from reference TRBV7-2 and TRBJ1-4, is GAGVSQSPSNKVTEKGKDVELRCDPISGHTALYWYRQSLGQGLEFLIYFQGNSAPDKSGLPSDRFSAERTGGSVSTLTIQRTQQEDSAVYLCASSFDRGVEKLFFGSGTQLSVL.

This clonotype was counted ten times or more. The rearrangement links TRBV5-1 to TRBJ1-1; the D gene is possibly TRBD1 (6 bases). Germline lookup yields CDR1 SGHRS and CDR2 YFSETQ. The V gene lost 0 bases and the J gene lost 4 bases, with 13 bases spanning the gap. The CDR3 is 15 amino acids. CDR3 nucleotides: TGCGCCAGCAGCTTGGCAGGTCAGGGGTTCACTGAAGCTTTCTTT. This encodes CASSLAGQGFTEAFF. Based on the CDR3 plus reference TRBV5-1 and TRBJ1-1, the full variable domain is KAGVTQTPRYLIKTRGQQVTLSCSPISGHRSVSWYQQTPGQGLQFLFEYFSETQRNKGNFPGRFSGRQFSNSRSEMNVSTLELGDSALYLCASSLAGQGFTEAFFGQGTRLTVV.

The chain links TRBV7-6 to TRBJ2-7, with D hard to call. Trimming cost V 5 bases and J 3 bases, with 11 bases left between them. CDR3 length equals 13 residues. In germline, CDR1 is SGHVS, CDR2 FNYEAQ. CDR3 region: CASSRPGVYEQYF. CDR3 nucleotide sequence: TGTGCCAGCAGCCGGCCCGGAGTCTACGAGCAGTACTTC.

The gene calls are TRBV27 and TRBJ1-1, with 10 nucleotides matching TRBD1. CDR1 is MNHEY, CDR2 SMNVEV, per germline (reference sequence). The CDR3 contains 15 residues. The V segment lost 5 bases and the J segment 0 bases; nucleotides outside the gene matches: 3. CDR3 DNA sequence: TGTGCCAGCAGTGCGGGACAGGGGATGAACACTGAAGCTTTCTTT. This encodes CASSAGQGMNTEAFF.

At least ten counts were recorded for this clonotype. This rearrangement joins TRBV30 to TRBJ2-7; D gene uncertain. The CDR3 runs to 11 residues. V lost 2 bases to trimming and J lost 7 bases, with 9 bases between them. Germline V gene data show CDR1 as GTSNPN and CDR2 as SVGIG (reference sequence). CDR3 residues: CAWSHGWEQYF. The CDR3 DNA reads TGTGCCTGGAGTCACGGATGGGAGCAGTACTTC.

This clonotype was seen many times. CDR3 sequence: CASSYSGGYSTDTQYF. Written as DNA, the CDR3 is TGTGCCAGCAGTTACTCTGGAGGGTACAGCACAGATACGCAGTATTTT. The chain employs TRBV6-5 and TRBJ2-3; the D gene is possibly TRBD2 (6 bases). Per the germline V gene, CDR1 is MNHEY and CDR2 is SVGAGI. Trimming shortened V by 0 bases and J by 0 bases, and 10 bases separated the two germline ends. This CDR3 is built from 16 residues.

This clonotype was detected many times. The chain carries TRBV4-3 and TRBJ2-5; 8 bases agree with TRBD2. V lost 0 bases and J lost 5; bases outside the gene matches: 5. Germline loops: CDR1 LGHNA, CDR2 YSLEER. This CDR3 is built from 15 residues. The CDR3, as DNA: TGCGCCAGCAGCCAAGATGGGCAGCGGGAGGAGACCCAGTACTTC. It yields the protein CASSQDGQREETQYF.

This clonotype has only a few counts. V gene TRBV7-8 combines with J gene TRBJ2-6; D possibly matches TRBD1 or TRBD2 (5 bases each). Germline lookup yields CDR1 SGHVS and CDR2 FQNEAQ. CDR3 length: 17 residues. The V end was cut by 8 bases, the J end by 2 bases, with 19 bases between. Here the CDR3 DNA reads TGTGCCAGCCGGCCTTCCGGGGACCAGGCTGGGGCCAACGTCCTGACTTTC. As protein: CASRPSGDQAGANVLTF.

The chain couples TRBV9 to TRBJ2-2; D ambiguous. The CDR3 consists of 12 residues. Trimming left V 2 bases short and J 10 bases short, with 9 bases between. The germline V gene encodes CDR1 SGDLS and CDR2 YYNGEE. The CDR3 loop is CASSVISSELFF. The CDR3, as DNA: TGTGCCAGCAGCGTCATTTCATCGGAGCTGTTTTTT.

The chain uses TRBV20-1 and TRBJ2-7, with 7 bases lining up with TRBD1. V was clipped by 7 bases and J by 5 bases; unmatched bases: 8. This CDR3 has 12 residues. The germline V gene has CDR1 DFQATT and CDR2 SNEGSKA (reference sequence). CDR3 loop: CSVLPQGNEQYF. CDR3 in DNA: TGCAGTGTCTTACCACAGGGGAACGAGCAGTACTTC.

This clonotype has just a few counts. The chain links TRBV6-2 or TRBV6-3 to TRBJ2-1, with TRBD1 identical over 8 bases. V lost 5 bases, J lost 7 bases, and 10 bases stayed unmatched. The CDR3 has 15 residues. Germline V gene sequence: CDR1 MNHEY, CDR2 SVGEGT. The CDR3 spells CASSGDRGPRNEQFF. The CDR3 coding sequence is TGTGCCAGCAGTGGCGACAGGGGACCTCGAAATGAGCAGTTCTTC.

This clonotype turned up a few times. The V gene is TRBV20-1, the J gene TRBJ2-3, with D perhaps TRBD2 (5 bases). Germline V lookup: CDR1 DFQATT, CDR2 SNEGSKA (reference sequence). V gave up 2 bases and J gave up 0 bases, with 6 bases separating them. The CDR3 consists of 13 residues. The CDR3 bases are TGCAGTGCTAGAAAGCGGAGCACAGATACGCAGTATTTT. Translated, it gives CSARKRSTDTQYF.

CDR3 sequence: CASSADRGGDTGELFF. CDR3 in DNA: TGTGCCAGCAGCGCAGACCGGGGCGGGGACACCGGGGAGCTGTTTTTT. This chain joins TRBV9 and TRBJ2-2; D may be TRBD2 (6 bases). Trimming removed 3 bases from V and 3 bases from J, with 15 bases in between. In germline, CDR1 is SGDLS, CDR2 YYNGEE. There are 16 residues in the CDR3.

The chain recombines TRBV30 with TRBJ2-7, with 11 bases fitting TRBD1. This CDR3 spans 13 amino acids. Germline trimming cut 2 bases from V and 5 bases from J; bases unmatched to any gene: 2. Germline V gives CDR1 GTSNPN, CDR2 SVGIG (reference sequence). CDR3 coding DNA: TGTGCCTGGAGTCGGACAGGGGGCCACGAGCAGTACTTC. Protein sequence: CAWSRTGGHEQYF.

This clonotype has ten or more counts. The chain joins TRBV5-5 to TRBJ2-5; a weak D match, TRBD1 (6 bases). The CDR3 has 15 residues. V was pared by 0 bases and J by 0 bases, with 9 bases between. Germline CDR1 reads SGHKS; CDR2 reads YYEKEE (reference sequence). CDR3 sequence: CASSLVWDNQETQYF. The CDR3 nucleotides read TGTGCCAGCAGCTTGGTTTGGGACAACCAAGAGACCCAGTACTTC. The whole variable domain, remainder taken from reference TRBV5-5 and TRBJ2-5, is DAGVTQSPTHLIKTRGQQVTLRCSPISGHKSVSWYQQVLGQGPQFIFQYYEKEERGRGNFPDRFSARQFPNYSSELNVNALLLGDSALYLCASSLVWDNQETQYFGPGTRLLVL.

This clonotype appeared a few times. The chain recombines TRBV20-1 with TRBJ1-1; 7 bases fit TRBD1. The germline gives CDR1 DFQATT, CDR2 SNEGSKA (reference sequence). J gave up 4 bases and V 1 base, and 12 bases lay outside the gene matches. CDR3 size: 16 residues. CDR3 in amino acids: CSARGLGQTSSTEAFF. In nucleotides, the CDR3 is TGCAGTGCTAGAGGTTTGGGACAGACGTCGAGCACTGAAGCTTTCTTT.

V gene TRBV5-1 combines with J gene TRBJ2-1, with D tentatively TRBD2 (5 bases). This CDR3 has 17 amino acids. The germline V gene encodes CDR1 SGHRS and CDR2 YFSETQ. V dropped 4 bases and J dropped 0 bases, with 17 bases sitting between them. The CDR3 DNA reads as TGCGCCAGCAGCAGTGGATTTAGAGCGGACTCCTACAATGAGCAGTTCTTC. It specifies CASSSGFRADSYNEQFF.

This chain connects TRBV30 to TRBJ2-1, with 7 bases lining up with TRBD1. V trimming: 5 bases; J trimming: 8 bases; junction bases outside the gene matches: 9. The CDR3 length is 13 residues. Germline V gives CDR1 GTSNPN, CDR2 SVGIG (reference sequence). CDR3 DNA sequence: TGTGCCTGGGAGACAGGGATGGAGGATGAGCAGTTCTTC. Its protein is CAWETGMEDEQFF.

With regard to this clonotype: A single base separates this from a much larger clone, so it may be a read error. The CDR3 region is CASTCWGVNTEAFF. The CDR3 nucleotides are TGTGCCAGTACTTGCTGGGGGGTGAACACTGAAGCTTTCTTT. V usage is TRBV19 and J usage is TRBJ1-1, with D maybe TRBD1 (5 bases). Deletions cut 7 bases from V and 0 bases from J, with 12 bases between. This CDR3 contains 14 residues. CDR1 is LNHDA and CDR2 is SQIVND in the germline V gene (reference sequence).

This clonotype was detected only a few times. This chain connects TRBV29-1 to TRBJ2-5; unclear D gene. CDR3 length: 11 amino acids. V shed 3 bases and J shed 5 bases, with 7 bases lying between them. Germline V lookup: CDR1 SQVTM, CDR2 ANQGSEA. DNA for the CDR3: TGCAGCGTTGACCGGTCGGAGACCCAGTACTTC. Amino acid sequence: CSVDRSETQYF.

The CDR3: CSARQSSYEQYF. CDR3 in DNA: TGCAGTGCCAGACAAAGCTCCTACGAGCAGTACTTC. The rearrangement links TRBV20-1 to TRBJ2-7, with unresolved D. V lost 6 bases and J lost 0, with 9 bases in between. Germline CDR1 DFQATT, CDR2 SNEGSKA (reference sequence). CDR3 length: 12 amino acids.

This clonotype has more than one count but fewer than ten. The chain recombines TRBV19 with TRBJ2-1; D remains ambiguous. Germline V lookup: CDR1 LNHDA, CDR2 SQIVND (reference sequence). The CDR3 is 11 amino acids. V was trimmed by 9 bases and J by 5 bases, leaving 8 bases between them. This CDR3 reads CASYRDNEQFF. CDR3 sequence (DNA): TGTGCCAGCTACCGGGACAATGAGCAGTTCTTC.